This entry describes one T cell receptor (beta chain). Its specificity is unknown. These data originate in a study of cytomegalovirus exposure and HLA in healthy donors. Study-level results: Donors belonging to an Asian-associated ancestry cluster reportedly showed fewer N-insertions in productive TCRs than the 666-donor mean, according to what a later analysis found.

The germline V and J ends were trimmed by 2 bases and 8 bases, with 10 bases remaining between them. CDR1 is SGHAT, CDR2 FQNNGV, per germline. The CDR3 is made up of 14 amino acids. 60 Vbeta and 13 Jbeta primers were used in PCR. Clones were sequenced by immunoSEQ multiplex PCR, and TCRdb holds only the in-frame ones, with some missing. In the table there are 37,000 or so clones, roughly 76% of which are singletons. This receptor was taken from a woman aged 40 to 55 in good health and CMV-seronegative. V and J are TRBV11-2 and TRBJ1-6; TRBD1 might be the D (5 bases). Sequenced material: PBMCs. The CDR3, as DNA: TGTGCCAGCAGCTTATTCGGGGGGGATTCACCCCTCCACTTT. The encoded protein is CASSLFGGDSPLHF. Complete variable domain (other parts from reference TRBV11-2 and TRBJ1-6): EAGVAQSPRYKIIEKRQSVAFWCNPISGHATLYWYQQILGQGPKLLIQFQNNGVVDDSQLPKDRFSAERLKGVDSTLKIQPAKLEDSAVYLCASSLFGGDSPLHFGNGTRLTVT.